The 4 T cell receptor beta chains presented below share a single source sample, sequenced in a study of lymphopenia after photon versus proton radiotherapy. Assay used: immunoSEQ multiplex PCR; TCRdb lists only in-frame clones, some missing. The profile shows about 83,000 clones, over 70% of them singletons. The sample in question was peripheral blood, obtained from a patient treated with proton-based radiotherapy. The source is a man in his 60s with pancreatic cancer.

V is TRBV2 and J is TRBJ2-2; the D call may be TRBD1 or TRBD2 (5 bases each). The CDR3 spans 14 residues. Germline loops: CDR1 SNHLY, CDR2 FYNNEI. V lost 6 bases, J lost 1 base, and 9 bases lay in between. The CDR3 DNA reads as TGTGCCAGCAGCCGGGGCCTGAACACCGGGGAGCTGTTTTTT. Its translation is CASSRGLNTGELFF.

J is TRBJ2-7 and V is TRBV6-1; D not resolved. Trimming pared 2 bases from V and 4 bases from J, leaving 12 bases between. There are 14 residues in the CDR3. Germline V lookup: CDR1 MNHNS, CDR2 SASEGT. CDR3 DNA sequence: TGTGCCAGCAGTGAAAACGCAGGCCGGTACGAGCAGTACTTC. Its protein product is CASSENAGRYEQYF.

V and J are TRBV28 and TRBJ1-3, with D perhaps TRBD1 (5 bases). The CDR3 extends over 16 amino acids. Trimming pared 7 bases from V and 0 bases from J, leaving 16 bases between. The germline gives CDR1 MDHEN, CDR2 SYDVKM. CDR3 residues: CASTPGGASSGNTIYF. The CDR3, as DNA: TGTGCCAGCACTCCCGGTGGGGCTTCCTCTGGAAACACCATATATTTT.

For this clone: One end of the junction is discordant with germline, which a read error may explain. The V call is TRBV7-7, the J call TRBJ2-3; 9 bases map to TRBD1. CDR1 and CDR2 (germline): SSHAT, FNYEAQ (reference sequence). This CDR3 has 16 residues. CDR3 amino acids: CASSLGTGLGTDTQYF. CDR3 nucleotide sequence: TGTGCTAGCAGCTTAGGGACAGGGTTGGGTACAGATACGCAGTATTTT.